Described below is a single T cell receptor beta chain sequence and its context. This sample was taken from a study of blood T cell repertoires in COVID-19. Study-level background: Whether acute or convalescent, the COVID-19 samples came from the United States, Italy and Spain. The cDNA or gDNA used as material had been derived from T cells, B-cell-depleted T cells, or PBMCs.

Per the original data handling: Amplification of reference gene primers provided the estimated nucleated cell counts. TCRdb keeps only in-frame clones here, not all; method: immunoSEQ multiplex PCR. D and trimming come from the DNA, and the V and J calls and clone size come from that table. The table lists about 170,000 clones, over 70% of them singletons, with roughly a fifth in the top ten. There are 13 residues in the CDR3. Between the trimmed V and J ends, which lost 3 bases and 3 bases, there was a span of 8 bases. Per germline, CDR1 SGHNT and CDR2 YENEEA. This TCR came from a woman in her 70s who had recovered from COVID-19. The gene calls are TRBV11-3 and TRBJ1-1; D ambiguous. Sequences were obtained from peripheral blood. CDR3 amino acids: CASSFERDTEAFF. The CDR3 DNA sequence: TGTGCCAGCAGCTTCGAGAGGGACACTGAAGCTTTCTTT.